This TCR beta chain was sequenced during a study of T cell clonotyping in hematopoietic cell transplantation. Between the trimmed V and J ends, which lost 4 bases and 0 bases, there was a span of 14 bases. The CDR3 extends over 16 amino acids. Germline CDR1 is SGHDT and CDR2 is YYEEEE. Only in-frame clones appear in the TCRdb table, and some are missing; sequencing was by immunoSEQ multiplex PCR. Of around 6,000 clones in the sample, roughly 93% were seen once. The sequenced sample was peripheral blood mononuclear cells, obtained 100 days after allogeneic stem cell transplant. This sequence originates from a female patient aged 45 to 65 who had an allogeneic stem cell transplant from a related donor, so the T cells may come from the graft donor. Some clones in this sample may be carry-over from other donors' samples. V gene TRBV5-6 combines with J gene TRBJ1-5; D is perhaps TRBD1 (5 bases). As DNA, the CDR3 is TGTGCCAGCAGCCGAACAGGAGAGTATAGCAATCAGCCCCAGCATTTT. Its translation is CASSRTGEYSNQPQHF.